The source of this TCR beta chain is a study of T cell clonality in common variable immunodeficiency. Study-level results: Common variable immunodeficiency TCR beta sequences reportedly had fewer deletions and N-nucleotide insertions. Shared TCRbeta clones were fewer between CVID subjects than controls.

Control and CVID samples contributed equal amounts of genomic DNA. TCRdb keeps only in-frame clones here, not all; method: immunoSEQ multiplex PCR. Listed for the sample are roughly 42,000 clones, none seen a single time. This clone has at least ten counts. The target antigen is unknown. Caucasian heritage predominated among both patients and controls. This receptor was taken from a person aged 18-70 years in good health. Sequences were obtained from peripheral blood mononuclear cells.

CDR3 bases read: TGTGCCAGCAGCCTTCAAGCGGGATTAAACAAAAACATT. It specifies CASSLQAGLNKNI. Given in full, the CDR3 is CASSLQAGLNKNIQYF. V is TRBV7-8 and J is TRBJ2-4; 7 bases map to TRBD2. The DNA ends 3 residues before the CDR3 does, and the rest of the CDR3 is filled in from the germline J gene. The CDR3 is 16 residues long. V was clipped by 5 bases and J by 3 bases; unmatched bases: 10. Germline V gene data show CDR1 as SGHVS and CDR2 as FQNEAQ.